This T cell receptor beta chain was sequenced during a study of CD8+ T cells in alopecia areata. Study results and limitations: Many expanded lesional clones stayed in scalp and blood while on tofacitinib. Scalp sample sequencing also detects resident alphabeta T cells of normal skin. Tofacitinib significantly decreased scalp clonality and expanded CD8+ clones among top 100.

Sample treatment: oral pan-JAK inhibitor, 5-10 mg twice daily. After removal of 5 bases from V and 12 bases from J, the junction contained 6 bases not matched to a gene. The CDR3 consists of 12 residues. CDR1 is SGHAT and CDR2 is FQNNGV in the germline V gene. This clone was picked up one time. The antigen is undetermined. RNA was isolated and reverse transcribed to cDNA, the sequencing template. Only in-frame clones appear in the TCRdb table, and some are missing; sequencing was by immunoSEQ multiplex PCR. The profile shows about 180,000 clones, roughly 53% of them singletons. This receptor was obtained from a human donor with alopecia areata. This chain links TRBV11-2 with TRBJ1-3; TRBD1 aligns across 8 bases. The sample consisted of CD8+ T cells sorted from blood, taken at week 24, from a patient treated with tofacitinib. Here the CDR3 DNA reads TGTGCCAGCAGCCCCAAACAGGGGGTCATATATTTT. This translates into CASSPKQGVIYF.